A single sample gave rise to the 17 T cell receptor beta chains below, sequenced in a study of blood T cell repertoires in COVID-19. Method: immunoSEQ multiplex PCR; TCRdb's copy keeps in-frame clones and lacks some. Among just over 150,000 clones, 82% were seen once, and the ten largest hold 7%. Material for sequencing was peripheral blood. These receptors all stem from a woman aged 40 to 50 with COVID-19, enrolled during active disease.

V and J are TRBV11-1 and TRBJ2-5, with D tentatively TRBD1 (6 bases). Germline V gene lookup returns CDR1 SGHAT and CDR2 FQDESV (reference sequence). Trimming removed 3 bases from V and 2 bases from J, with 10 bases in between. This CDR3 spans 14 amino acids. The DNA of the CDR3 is TGTGCCAGCAGCTTGTCAACAGGGCAAGAGACCCAGTACTTC. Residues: CASSLSTGQETQYF. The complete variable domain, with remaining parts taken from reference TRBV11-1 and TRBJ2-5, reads EAEVAQSPRYKITEKSQAVAFWCDPISGHATLYWYRQILGQGPELLVQFQDESVVDDSQLPKDRFSAERLKGVDSTLKIQPAELGDSAMYLCASSLSTGQETQYFGPGTRLLVL.

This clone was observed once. In nucleotides, the CDR3 is TGTGCCAGCAGCTTAGGGGGGCCAGCATACGAGCAGTACGTC. Protein product: CASSLGGPAYEQYV. The chain has TRBV7-2 and TRBJ2-7; possible D gene TRBD1, 6 bases. Germline V CDR1 and CDR2: SGHTA, FQGNSA. The CDR3 runs 14 residues. With 1 base removed from V and 4 bases from J, the gap between germline ends came to 11 bases.

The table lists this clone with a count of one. The CDR3 sequence is CASSLAGQPTDTQYF. The CDR3 DNA reads TGTGCCAGCAGCTTAGCGGGACAGCCCACAGATACGCAGTATTTT. This chain uses TRBV7-9 with TRBJ2-3; 7 bases agree with TRBD1. Germline CDR1 is SEHNR and CDR2 is FQNEAQ (reference sequence). The V and J ends lost 0 bases and 2 bases, in that order; junction bases with no gene match: 2. This CDR3 has 15 residues.

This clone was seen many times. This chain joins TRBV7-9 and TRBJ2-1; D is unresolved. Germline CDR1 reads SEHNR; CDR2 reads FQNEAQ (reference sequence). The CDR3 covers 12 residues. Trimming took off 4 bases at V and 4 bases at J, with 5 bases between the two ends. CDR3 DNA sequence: TGTGCCAGCAGCTCGGTATACAATGAGCAGTTCTTC. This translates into CASSSVYNEQFF.

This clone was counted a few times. The CDR3 nucleotides are TGTGCCAGCAGCCCTGGGCCCATAAATCAGCCCCAGCATTTT. This codes for CASSPGPINQPQHF. The chain combines TRBV5-6 with TRBJ1-5; no clear D gene. The V end was cut by 4 bases, the J end by 4 bases, with 12 bases between. From germline, CDR1 is SGHDT and CDR2 YYEEEE. The CDR3 totals 14 residues.

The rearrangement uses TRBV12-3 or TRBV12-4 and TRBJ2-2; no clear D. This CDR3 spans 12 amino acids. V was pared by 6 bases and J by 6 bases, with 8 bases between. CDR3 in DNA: TGTGCCAGCAGAGCTTCACCCGGGGAGCTGTTTTTT. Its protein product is CASRASPGELFF.

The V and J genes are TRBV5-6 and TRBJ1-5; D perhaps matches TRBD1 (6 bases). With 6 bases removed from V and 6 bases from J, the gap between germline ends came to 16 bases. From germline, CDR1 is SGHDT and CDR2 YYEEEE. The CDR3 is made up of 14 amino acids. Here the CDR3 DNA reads TGTGCCAGCACCTCCCAGGGGAATAGTCAGCCCCAGCATTTT. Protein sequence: CASTSQGNSQPQHF.

The CDR3 region has the DNA TGTGCCAGAGGAACAGGGAACCTAGGGGATGGCTACACCTTC. It specifies CARGTGNLGDGYTF. This rearrangement joins TRBV6-5 to TRBJ1-2; D is possibly TRBD1 (6 bases). The germline V gene has CDR1 MNHEY and CDR2 SVGAGI. V was pared by 9 bases and J by 6 bases, with 20 bases between. CDR3 length: 14 amino acids.

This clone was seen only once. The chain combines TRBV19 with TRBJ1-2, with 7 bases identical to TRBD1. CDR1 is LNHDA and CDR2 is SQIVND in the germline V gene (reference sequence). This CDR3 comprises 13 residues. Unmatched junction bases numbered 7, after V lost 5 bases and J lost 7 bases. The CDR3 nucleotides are TGTGCCAGTAGTCAGACAGGGTTGGTTGGCTACACCTTC. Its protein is CASSQTGLVGYTF.

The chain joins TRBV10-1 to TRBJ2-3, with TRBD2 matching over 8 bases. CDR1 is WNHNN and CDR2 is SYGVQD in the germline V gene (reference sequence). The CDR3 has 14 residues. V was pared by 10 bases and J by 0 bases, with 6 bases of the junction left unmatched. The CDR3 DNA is TGCGCCACTTCGACTAGCGTCAGCACAGATACGCAGTATTTT. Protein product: CATSTSVSTDTQYF.

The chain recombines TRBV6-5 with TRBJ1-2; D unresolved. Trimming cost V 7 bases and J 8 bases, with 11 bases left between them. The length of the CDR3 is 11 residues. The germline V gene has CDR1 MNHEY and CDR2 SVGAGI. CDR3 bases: TGTGCCAGCAAGACCTCGGGGGGCTACACCTTC. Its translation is CASKTSGGYTF.

CDR3 DNA: TGTGCCAGCATAGGGGGAGCGAACACTGAAGCTTTCTTT. Protein: CASIGGANTEAFF. This sequence joins TRBV6-5 and TRBJ1-1; TRBD1 might be the D (6 bases). Germline-derived CDR1 and CDR2 are MNHEY and SVGAGI. Trimming shortened V by 7 bases and J by 1 base, and 10 bases separated the two germline ends. The length of the CDR3 is 13 residues.

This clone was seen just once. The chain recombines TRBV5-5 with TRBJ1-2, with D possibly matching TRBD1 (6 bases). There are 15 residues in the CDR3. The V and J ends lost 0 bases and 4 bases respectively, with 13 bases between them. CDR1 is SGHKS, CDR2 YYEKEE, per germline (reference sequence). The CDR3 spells CASSLDTGTGYGYTF. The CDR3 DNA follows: TGTGCCAGCAGCTTGGATACAGGGACGGGCTATGGCTACACCTTC.

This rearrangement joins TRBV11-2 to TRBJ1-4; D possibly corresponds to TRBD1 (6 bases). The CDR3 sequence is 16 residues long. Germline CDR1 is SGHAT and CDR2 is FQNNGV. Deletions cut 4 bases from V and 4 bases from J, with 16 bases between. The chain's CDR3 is CASSSTRGALNEKLFF. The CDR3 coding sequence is TGTGCCAGCAGCTCCACCCGGGGGGCCCTTAATGAAAAACTGTTTTTT.

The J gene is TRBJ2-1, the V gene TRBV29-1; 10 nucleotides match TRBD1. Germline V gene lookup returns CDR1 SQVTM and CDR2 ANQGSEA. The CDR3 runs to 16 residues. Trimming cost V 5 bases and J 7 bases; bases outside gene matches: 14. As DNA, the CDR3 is TGCAGCGTTATCGGATTGGGGACAGGGGTAAAAAATGAGCAGTTCTTC. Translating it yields CSVIGLGTGVKNEQFF.

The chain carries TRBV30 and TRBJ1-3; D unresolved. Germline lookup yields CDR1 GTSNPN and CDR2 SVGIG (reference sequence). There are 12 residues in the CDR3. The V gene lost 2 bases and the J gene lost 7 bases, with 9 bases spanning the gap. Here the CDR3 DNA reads TGTGCCTGGAGTCCCCCACTGAACACCATATATTTT. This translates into CAWSPPLNTIYF. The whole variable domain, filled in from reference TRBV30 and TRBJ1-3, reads SQTIHQWPATLVQPVGSPLSLECTVEGTSNPNLYWYRQAAGRGLQLLFYSVGIGQISSEVPQNLSASRPQDRQFILSSKKLLLSDSGFYLCAWSPPLNTIYFGEGSWLTVV.

CDR3 DNA sequence: TGCGCCAGCAAAAAAATTGATAGGGACAGGGACAATCAGCCCCAGCATTTT. Translation gives CASKKIDRDRDNQPQHF. V gene TRBV4-1 combines with J gene TRBJ1-5; TRBD1 matches 9 bases. V gave up 7 bases and J gave up 3 bases; unmatched junction bases: 13. There are 17 residues in the CDR3. Germline values: CDR1 MGHRA, CDR2 YSYEKL.